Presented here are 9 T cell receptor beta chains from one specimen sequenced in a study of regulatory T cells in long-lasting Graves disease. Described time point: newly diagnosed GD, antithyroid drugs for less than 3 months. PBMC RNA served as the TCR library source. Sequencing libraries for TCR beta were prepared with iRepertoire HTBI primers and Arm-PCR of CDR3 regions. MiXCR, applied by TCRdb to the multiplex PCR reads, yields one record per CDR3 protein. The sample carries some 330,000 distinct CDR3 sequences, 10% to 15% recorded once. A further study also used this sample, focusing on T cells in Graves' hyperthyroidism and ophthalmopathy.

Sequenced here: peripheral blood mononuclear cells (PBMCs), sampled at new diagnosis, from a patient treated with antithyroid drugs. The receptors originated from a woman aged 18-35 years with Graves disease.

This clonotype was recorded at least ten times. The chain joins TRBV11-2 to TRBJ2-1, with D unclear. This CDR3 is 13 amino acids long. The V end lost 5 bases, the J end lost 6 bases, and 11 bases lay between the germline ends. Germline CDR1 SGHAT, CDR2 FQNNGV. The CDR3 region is CASSVTRPNEQFF. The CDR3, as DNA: TGTGCCAGCAGCGTAACCAGGCCCAATGAGCAGTTCTTC.

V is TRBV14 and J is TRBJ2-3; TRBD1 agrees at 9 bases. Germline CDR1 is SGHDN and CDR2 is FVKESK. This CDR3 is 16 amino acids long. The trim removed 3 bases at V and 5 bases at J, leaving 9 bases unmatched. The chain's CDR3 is CASSQYRDRVVDTQYF. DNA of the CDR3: TGTGCCAGCAGCCAGTACCGGGACAGGGTGGTAGATACGCAGTATTTT.

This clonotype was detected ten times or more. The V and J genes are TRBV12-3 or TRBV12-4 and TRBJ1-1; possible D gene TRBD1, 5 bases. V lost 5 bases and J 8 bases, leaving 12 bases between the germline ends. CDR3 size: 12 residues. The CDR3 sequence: CASSTLRGEAFF. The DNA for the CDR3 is TGTGCCAGCAGTACCCTCCGGGGGGAAGCTTTCTTT.

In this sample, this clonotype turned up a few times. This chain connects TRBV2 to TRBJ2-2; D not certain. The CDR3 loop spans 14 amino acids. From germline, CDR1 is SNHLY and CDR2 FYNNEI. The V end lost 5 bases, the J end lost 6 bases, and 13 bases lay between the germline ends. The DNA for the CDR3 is TGTGCCAGCAGTTCGCTCAGTGTCCCCGGGGAGCTGTTTTTT. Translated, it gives CASSSLSVPGELFF.

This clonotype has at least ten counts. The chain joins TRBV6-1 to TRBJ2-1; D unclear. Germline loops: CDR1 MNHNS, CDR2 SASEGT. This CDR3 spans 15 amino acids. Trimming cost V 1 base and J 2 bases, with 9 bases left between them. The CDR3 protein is CASSEGWTTYNEQFF. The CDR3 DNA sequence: TGTGCCAGCAGTGAAGGGTGGACGACCTACAATGAGCAGTTCTTC.

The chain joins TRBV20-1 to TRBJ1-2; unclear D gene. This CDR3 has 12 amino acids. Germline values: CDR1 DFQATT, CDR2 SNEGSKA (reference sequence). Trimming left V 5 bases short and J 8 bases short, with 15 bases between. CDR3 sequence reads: CSAEELEEGYTF. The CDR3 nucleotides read TGCAGTGCTGAAGAACTAGAGGAAGGCTACACCTTC.

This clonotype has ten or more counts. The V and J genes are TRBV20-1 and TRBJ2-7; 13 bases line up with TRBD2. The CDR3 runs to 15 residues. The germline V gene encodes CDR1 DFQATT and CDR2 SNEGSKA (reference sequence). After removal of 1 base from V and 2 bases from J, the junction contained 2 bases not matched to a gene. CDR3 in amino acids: CSARGGTSGAYEQYF. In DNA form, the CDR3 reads TGCAGTGCTAGAGGCGGGACTAGCGGGGCCTACGAGCAGTACTTC.

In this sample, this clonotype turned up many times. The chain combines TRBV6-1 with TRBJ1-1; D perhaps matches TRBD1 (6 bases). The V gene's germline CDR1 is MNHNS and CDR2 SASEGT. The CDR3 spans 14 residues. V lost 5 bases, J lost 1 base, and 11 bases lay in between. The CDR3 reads CASSRLGGNTEAFF. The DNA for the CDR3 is TGTGCCAGCAGTCGACTAGGGGGGAACACTGAAGCTTTCTTT.

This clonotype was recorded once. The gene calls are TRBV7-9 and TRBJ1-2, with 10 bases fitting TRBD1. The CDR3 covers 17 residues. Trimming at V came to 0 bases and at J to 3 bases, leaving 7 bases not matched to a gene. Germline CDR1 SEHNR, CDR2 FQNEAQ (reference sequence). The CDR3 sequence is CASSLARTGGWDYGYTF. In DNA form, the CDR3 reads TGTGCCAGCAGCTTAGCGAGGACAGGGGGATGGGACTATGGCTACACCTTC.